The 19 T cell receptor beta chains below come from one sample, sequenced in a study of T-cell memory formation after mild COVID-19. In TCRdb, the 5' RACE reads were re-called with MiXCR into one record per CDR3 protein. The table records about 140,000 distinct CDR3 sequences, about 15% of them present only once. Sequencing used PBMCs or a T cell subset sorted from them (not recorded which). All receptors derive from an adult woman who had mild COVID-19 (a few samples of this study predate the infection). Cell type and time point are not known.

This chain uses TRBV5-1 with TRBJ2-1, with 9 bases fitting TRBD2. The CDR3 covers 15 residues. V lost 4 bases, J lost 4 bases, and 6 bases stayed unmatched. CDR1 is SGHRS, CDR2 YFSETQ, per germline. CDR3 sequence (DNA): TGCGCCAGCAGCACAGAGCGGGAGGCGTACAATGAGCAGTTCTTC. It translates to CASSTEREAYNEQFF.

This clonotype showed up just a few times. V is TRBV30 and J is TRBJ2-1; D is undetermined. CDR1 is GTSNPN, CDR2 SVGIG, per germline (reference sequence). This CDR3 has 15 residues. The V end was cut by 0 bases, the J end by 0 bases, with 9 bases between. The CDR3 loop reads CAWSVLLSSYNEQFF. In DNA form, the CDR3 reads TGTGCCTGGAGTGTACTATTAAGCTCCTACAATGAGCAGTTCTTC.

Remarks on this clonotype: The germline gene is not matched at one end of the junction; a read error may be the cause. The genes are TRBV18 and TRBJ1-3; no clear D. The CDR3 length is 17 residues. CDR1 and CDR2 from the germline V gene are KGHSH and LQKENI. In DNA, the CDR3 is TGTGCCAGCCCACCACCGTTACAGCCCTCCTCTGGAAACACCATATATTTT. Translating it yields CASPPPLQPSSGNTIYF.

This chain uses TRBV14 with TRBJ2-1, with 7 bases identical to TRBD2. This CDR3 is built from 16 residues. The germline CDR1 and CDR2 sequences are SGHDN and FVKESK. Trimming took 4 bases from V and 1 from J; bases not matched to a gene: 7. CDR3 amino acids: CASSRILAESYNEQFF. DNA for the CDR3: TGTGCCAGCAGCCGTATTCTAGCGGAGTCCTACAATGAGCAGTTCTTC.

This clonotype turned up a few times. V usage is TRBV5-6 and J usage is TRBJ2-7; TRBD1 matches at 12 bases. CDR1 is SGHDT and CDR2 is YYEEEE in the germline V gene. The CDR3 length is 15 residues. After removal of 5 bases from V and 6 bases from J, the junction contained 9 bases not matched to a gene. The CDR3 sequence: CASSPPGQGATEQYF. In DNA form, the CDR3 reads TGTGCCAGCAGTCCTCCGGGACAGGGGGCGACCGAGCAGTACTTC.

A few counts support this clonotype. The chain is built from TRBV5-1 and TRBJ1-5, with D perhaps matching TRBD1 (6 bases). The CDR3 has 14 amino acids. The V end lost 4 bases, the J end lost 4 bases, and 12 bases lay between the germline ends. CDR1 SGHRS and CDR2 YFSETQ come from the germline V gene. CDR3 loop: CASSKDSENQPQHF. The CDR3 nucleotides are TGCGCCAGCAGCAAGGACAGCGAGAATCAGCCCCAGCATTTT.

In nucleotides, the CDR3 is TGTGCCAGCAGCGGGGGAAGGACAGGACATGAGCAGTTCTTC. It is translated as CASSGGRTGHEQFF. V gene TRBV9 combines with J gene TRBJ2-1, with 7 bases identical to TRBD1. The CDR3 is 14 amino acids. Per germline, CDR1 SGDLS and CDR2 YYNGEE. Trimming removed 3 bases from V and 8 bases from J; junction bases left unmatched: 8.

The chain joins TRBV11-1 to TRBJ2-3; D may be TRBD2 (5 bases). Trimming removed 1 base from V and 2 bases from J, with 10 bases in between. Germline V gene data show CDR1 as SGHAT and CDR2 as FQDESV (reference sequence). The CDR3 has 15 amino acids. Written as DNA, the CDR3 is TGTGCCAGCAGCTTAGGCTGGGAGAACACAGATACGCAGTATTTT. This gives the protein CASSLGWENTDTQYF. Using reference TRBV11-1 and TRBJ2-3 for the parts outside the CDR3, the full variable domain is EAEVAQSPRYKITEKSQAVAFWCDPISGHATLYWYRQILGQGPELLVQFQDESVVDDSQLPKDRFSAERLKGVDSTLKIQPAELGDSAMYLCASSLGWENTDTQYFGPGTRLTVL.

This clonotype was observed a few times. The chain links TRBV7-9 to TRBJ2-2, with D uncertain. Germline V gene sequence: CDR1 SEHNR, CDR2 FQNEAQ (reference sequence). V shed 5 bases and J shed 3 bases, with 7 bases lying between them. The CDR3 is 13 residues long. The chain's CDR3 is CASSRQDTGELFF. CDR3 nucleotides: TGTGCCAGCAGCCGCCAGGACACCGGGGAGCTGTTTTTT.

This rearrangement joins TRBV21-1 to TRBJ2-3. TRBV21-1 is an annotated pseudogene. The CDR3 runs to 16 residues. The CDR3 sequence is CASSQIRTYFRDTQYF. The CDR3 nucleotides read TGTGCCAGCAGCCAGATCCGGACCTACTTCAGAGATACGCAGTATTTT.

The V call is TRBV20-1, the J call TRBJ2-1; 7 bases align to TRBD2. The V segment lost 2 bases and the J segment 2 bases; nucleotides outside the gene matches: 3. Germline V lookup: CDR1 DFQATT, CDR2 SNEGSKA (reference sequence). The CDR3 loop spans 14 amino acids. The CDR3, as DNA: TGCAGTGCTAGATCCGGGAGGACCTACAATGAGCAGTTCTTC. Protein: CSARSGRTYNEQFF.

This clonotype was seen a handful of times. The gene calls are TRBV5-1 and TRBJ2-4; 7 nucleotides align to TRBD1. The germline V gene encodes CDR1 SGHRS and CDR2 YFSETQ. The J segment lost 10 bases and the V segment lost 4 bases, leaving 14 bases of the junction unmatched. The CDR3 contains 15 residues. CDR3 residues: CASSPGTVNLVIQYF. The CDR3 DNA reads as TGCGCCAGCAGCCCTGGGACAGTCAATCTGGTTATTCAGTACTTC.

The chain couples TRBV7-9 to TRBJ2-1; 11 nucleotides agree with TRBD2. Germline V CDR1 and CDR2: SEHNR, FQNEAQ (reference sequence). This CDR3 is 15 amino acids long. Trimming took 5 bases from V and 6 from J; bases not matched to a gene: 6. The CDR3 region is CASSGSGRAGNEQFF. CDR3 nucleotide sequence: TGTGCCAGCAGCGGTAGCGGGAGGGCCGGCAATGAGCAGTTCTTC.

CDR3 protein: CASSPQANTGELFF. The CDR3 DNA is TGTGCCAGCTCACCCCAGGCGAACACCGGGGAGCTGTTTTTT. The chain recombines TRBV18 with TRBJ2-2; the D is unclear. CDR3 size: 14 residues. Germline V lookup: CDR1 KGHSH, CDR2 LQKENI. V was clipped by 3 bases and J by 0 bases, with 5 bases between them.

V usage is TRBV19 and J usage is TRBJ1-4; 8 bases are a match to TRBD1. CDR3 length: 16 amino acids. Unmatched junction bases numbered 8, after V lost 8 bases and J lost 0 bases. Germline assignment: CDR1 LNHDA and CDR2 SQIVND (reference sequence). Here the CDR3 reads CASRPGGAPTNEKLFF. The CDR3 coding sequence is TGTGCCAGTCGACCAGGGGGCGCCCCAACTAATGAAAAACTGTTTTTT.

This clonotype has more than one count but fewer than ten. The chain combines TRBV6-5 with TRBJ2-2; TRBD2 matches at 12 bases. CDR1 is MNHEY, CDR2 SVGAGI, per germline. The CDR3 runs 15 residues. V lost 6 bases and J lost 6; bases outside the gene matches: 5. The CDR3 DNA is TGTGCCAGCAGCAGACTAGCGGGGGTGGCCGGGGAGCTGTTTTTT. Protein sequence: CASSRLAGVAGELFF.

This clonotype was found a few times. The genes are TRBV24-1 and TRBJ2-7; 7 nucleotides align to TRBD1. The CDR3 is 16 residues long. The trim removed 2 bases at V and 2 bases at J, leaving 8 bases unmatched. Germline loops: CDR1 KGHDR, CDR2 SFDVKD. The CDR3 DNA sequence: TGTGCCACCAGTGATTCCCGACAGGGTATGGCCTACGAGCAGTACTTC. Translating gives CATSDSRQGMAYEQYF.

The CDR3 DNA is TGTGCCAGCAGCAAGTACAGGGGTGGCACAGATACGCAGTATTTT. Amino acids: CASSKYRGGTDTQYF. The rearrangement uses TRBV7-2 and TRBJ2-3; 7 bases align to TRBD1. The CDR3 totals 15 residues. The V and J ends lost 5 bases and 1 base, in that order; junction bases with no gene match: 6. Germline lookup yields CDR1 SGHTA and CDR2 FQGNSA.

This rearrangement joins TRBV6-2 or TRBV6-3 to TRBJ1-1; TRBD1 aligns across 8 bases. V dropped 10 bases and J dropped 1; count of bases not matched to a gene: 8. CDR3 size: 14 residues. Looked up from germline, CDR1 is MNHEY and CDR2 is SVGEGT. The CDR3 loop is CATRLTGENTEAFF. In DNA form, the CDR3 reads TGTGCCACCCGGCTGACAGGGGAGAACACTGAAGCTTTCTTT.